Presented here are 13 T cell receptor beta chains from one specimen sequenced in a study of T cell repertoires in cytomegalovirus infection. MiXCR, applied by TCRdb to the reads, yields one record per CDR3 protein. The sample includes 600,000 to 800,000 distinct CDR3 sequences, roughly 26% seen only once; the top ten take around 8%. Sequencing input: CD8+ T cells from PBMCs. The source of these receptors is a human donor in good health (CMV status not recorded). Some clones in this sample may be carry-over from other donors' samples.

In this sample, this clonotype turned up many times. The chain couples TRBV7-2 to TRBJ2-3, with 8 positions matching TRBD2. Trimming at V came to 3 bases and at J to 1 base, leaving 3 bases not matched to a gene. This CDR3 is 15 amino acids long. Germline CDR1 reads SGHTA; CDR2 reads FQGNSA. The CDR3 nucleotides are TGTGCCAGCAGCTTTAGCGGGGCCCGCACAGATACGCAGTATTTT. Translation: CASSFSGARTDTQYF.

This clonotype has more than one count but fewer than ten. The CDR3 region is CASSFGSSHQPQHF. The CDR3 nucleotides read TGTGCCAGCAGCTTTGGAAGTTCTCATCAGCCCCAGCATTTT. J is TRBJ1-5 and V is TRBV7-9; D uncertain. Trimming removed 3 bases at V and 5 bases at J, with 11 bases between. The germline V gene has CDR1 SEHNR and CDR2 FQNEAQ (reference sequence). The CDR3 is 14 residues long.

As for this clonotype: This may be a read error: a much more frequent sequence differs by one nucleotide. The chain joins TRBV28 to TRBJ1-2; 7 nucleotides agree with TRBD1. This CDR3 contains 14 residues. The V gene's germline CDR1 is MDHEN and CDR2 SYDVKM. The CDR3 protein is CTSSFSTGNYGYTF. Written as DNA, the CDR3 is TGTACCAGCAGTTTCTCGACAGGGAACTATGGCTACACCTTC.

The genes are TRBV20-1 and TRBJ2-5; D could derive from TRBD1 or TRBD2 (5 bases each). V was trimmed by 4 bases and J by 1 base, leaving 10 bases between them. Germline CDR1 DFQATT, CDR2 SNEGSKA (reference sequence). This CDR3 has 13 residues. This CDR3 reads CSAMSGGQETQYF. The CDR3 nucleotides are TGCAGTGCTATGAGTGGGGGCCAAGAGACCCAGTACTTC.

This clonotype came up many times. J is TRBJ2-2 and V is TRBV7-9; maybe TRBD2 (5 bases). The length of the CDR3 is 15 residues. The V gene's germline CDR1 is SEHNR and CDR2 FQNEAQ (reference sequence). V lost 6 bases to trimming and J lost 7 bases, with 18 bases between them. The CDR3 loop is CASREVSPGYGELFF. For the CDR3, the DNA is TGTGCCAGCAGGGAGGTATCCCCGGGGTACGGGGAGCTGTTTTTT.

J is TRBJ1-2 and V is TRBV29-1; 9 bases align to TRBD1. The germline V gene encodes CDR1 SQVTM and CDR2 ANQGSEA. The CDR3 loop spans 14 amino acids. Trimming removed 5 bases from V and 6 bases from J; junction bases left unmatched: 10. CDR3 sequence: CSVPNTGTGNGYTF. In nucleotides, the CDR3 is TGCAGCGTTCCTAACACCGGGACAGGGAATGGCTACACCTTC.

This clonotype was counted a single time. A much more abundant neighbour one base away suggests this may be a read error. The rearrangement links TRBV7-6 to TRBJ2-5, with D possibly matching TRBD2 (5 bases). The CDR3 loop spans 15 amino acids. Germline CDR1 is SGHVS and CDR2 is FNYEAQ. CDR3 amino acids: CASSLANGFQEIQYF. As DNA, the CDR3 is TGTGCTAGCAGCTTAGCGAATGGATTTCAAGAGATCCAGTACTTC. The full variable domain, rest sourced from reference TRBV7-6 and TRBJ2-5, is GAGVSQSPRYKVTKRGQDVALRCDPISGHVSLYWYRQALGQGPEFLTYFNYEAQQDKSGLPNDRFSAERPEGSISTLTIQRTEQRDSAMYRCASSLANGFQEIQYFGPGTRLLVL.

This clonotype was found a few times. The chain couples TRBV4-3 to TRBJ1-5; unclear D gene. Germline assignment: CDR1 LGHNA and CDR2 YSLEER. Trimming removed 0 bases from V and 6 bases from J, with 12 bases in between. The CDR3 is 15 amino acids. The CDR3 DNA follows: TGCGCCAGCAGCCAAGATTGGGATATAGCTCAGCCCCAGCATTTT. It specifies CASSQDWDIAQPQHF.

This chain uses TRBV14 with TRBJ1-2, with a tentative D call TRBD1 (6 bases). With 1 base removed from V and 8 bases from J, the gap between germline ends came to 23 bases. The CDR3 covers 17 residues. Germline V gene data show CDR1 as SGHDN and CDR2 as FVKESK. CDR3 in amino acids: CASSQAGAGLSARGYTF. CDR3 DNA: TGTGCCAGCAGCCAAGCGGGGGCCGGTTTGTCTGCGAGGGGCTACACCTTC.

There are a few counts of this clonotype. The rearrangement uses TRBV27 and TRBJ2-1; D remains unclear. V was trimmed by 7 bases and J by 0 bases, leaving 13 bases between them. CDR1 and CDR2 from the germline V gene are MNHEY and SMNVEV (reference sequence). The CDR3 consists of 15 residues. The CDR3 bases are TGTGCCAGCAAATTGACACGGAGCTCCTACAATGAGCAGTTCTTC. This sequence encodes CASKLTRSSYNEQFF.

The chain employs TRBV20-1 and TRBJ2-7; D perhaps matches TRBD1 (6 bases). This CDR3 is 14 amino acids long. Germline CDR1 DFQATT, CDR2 SNEGSKA (reference sequence). The ends were cut back, 0 bases at V and 4 bases at J, with 13 bases in the middle. The CDR3 bases are TGCAGTGCTAGAGATCAGTACAGGGCGTACGAGCAGTACTTC. This sequence encodes CSARDQYRAYEQYF.

This sequence joins TRBV27 and TRBJ2-1, with D possibly being TRBD1 or TRBD2 (5 bases each). Trimming stripped 7 bases from V and 4 bases from J, with 20 bases between. This CDR3 has 16 residues. Germline V gene data show CDR1 as MNHEY and CDR2 as SMNVEV (reference sequence). The CDR3 nucleotides are TGTGCCAGCACCCCAGGCCCGGGGACGGGATACAATGAGCAGTTCTTC. Translation gives CASTPGPGTGYNEQFF.

In nucleotides, the CDR3 is TGTGCCAGCACTTCCACACAGAGACATTTTGAAGCTTTCTTT. As protein: CASTSTQRHFEAFF. The chain carries TRBV6-6 and TRBJ1-1; no reliable D call. The germline CDR1 and CDR2 sequences are MNHNY and SVGAGI (reference sequence). This CDR3 comprises 14 residues. Deletions cut 7 bases from V and 7 bases from J, with 19 bases between.